The present entry profiles one T cell receptor (beta chain) with its context. The CDR3 covers 15 residues. V was pared by 5 bases and J by 4 bases, with 16 bases between. Germline lookup yields CDR1 LNHDA and CDR2 SQIVND (reference sequence). Produced via immunoSEQ multiplex PCR; TCRdb's table is partial and in-frame only. The sample records 45,000 to 65,000 clones, over 75% being singletons. The data are from a study of OX40 agonist ivuxolimab in advanced cancers. Sequenced material: CD4+ or CD8+ T cells sorted from blood, taken in a trial of the OX40 agonist ivuxolimab. This rearrangement joins TRBV19 to TRBJ2-3; D possibly corresponds to TRBD2 (6 bases). This TCR was sampled from an adult with an advanced solid tumor such as melanoma, head and neck, liver or kidney cancer. The CDR3 here is CASSAGRLVPDTQYF. CDR3 bases: TGTGCCAGTAGTGCCGGTCGACTAGTTCCAGATACGCAGTATTTT.